A selection of T cell receptor beta chains follows, all from one sample in a study of cytomegalovirus exposure and HLA in healthy donors. The table came from immunoSEQ multiplex PCR; TCRdb's copy has only in-frame clones and leaves some out. The data hold more than 95,000 clones, with roughly 13% observed a single time. Input material: PBMCs. These receptors originate from a middle-aged man in good health and CMV-seropositive. Both conserved end residues are part of each CDR3. The size field is filled for only some rows; it gives once, few, many or a size class.

v_call clone_size cdr3_aa
TRBV7-9 . CASSLEDIPTDTQYF
TRBV28 . CASNQGTSGSTHF
TRBV29-1 few CSVGRTGAVNTEAFF
TRBV18 few CASSPGQGADLLEAFF
TRBV6-5 . CASSYASGGWGNEQFF
TRBV2 few CASSEREEHPYF
TRBV4-1 few CASSQDGGYQETQYF
TRBV10-3 few CAITRESNQPQHF
TRBV5-1 . CASSLASNEQFF
TRBV15 few CATSRDRSGANVLTF
TRBV4-3 few CASSQDWGAGGNQPQHF
TRBV7-2 once CASSSSPRDFQPQHF
TRBV9 . CASSVGGRLAEQFF
TRBV7-3 . CASSKPPNTEAFF
TRBV7-9 few CASSIAGGLHYSYEQYF
TRBV29-1 . CSAPGLAGAGETQYF
TRBV5-4 . CASSPGGGRRTGELFF
TRBV6-5 few CASSYSMTLAGETQYF
TRBV6-6 few CASRVFEKQFF
TRBV11-2 . CASSFRDRVSRGSYEQYF
TRBV6-5 . CASSYWDSFTGELFF
TRBV18 few CASSDRGYRNTIYF
TRBV28 . CASRLSGKTYNEQFF
TRBV6-1 . CASSLGQITGELFF
TRBV5-1 few CASSPGTGNQPQHF
TRBV27 few CASKPHGRHEKLFF
TRBV10-1 . CASSEGSSGRQHEQYF
TRBV6-4 . CASSDGLAATDTQYF
TRBV6-5 . CASSTTGAYEQYF
TRBV7-9 few CASSLWQGAHRGGELFF
TRBV10-1 . CASSDRGSSYEQYF
TRBV5-1 . CASSLGQGVHNEQFF
TRBV5-1 few CASSLVLAGGSEQYF
TRBV14 few CASSQISGVLETQYF
TRBV6-5 few CASSNAGFNQPQHF
TRBV5-4 few CASSSNRANYGYTF
TRBV6-1 few CASSEDGTVNEKLFF
TRBV18 . CASSQRARLAAGELFF
TRBV2 few CASSNGERGQTEAFF
TRBV5-8 . CASSFYGTGTNGYTF
TRBV5-5 few CASSYGQLSLNTEAFF
TRBV5-1 . CASSQGTGNQPQHF
TRBV7-2 few CASSLASGTTGELFF
TRBV6-1 . CASVTGTEVYEQYF
TRBV2 . CASCDRFNEAFF
TRBV28 few CASRAGQGSTQHF
TRBV28 . CASSPPSGGGRDTQYF
TRBV27 few CASSRGTGDVQNIQYF